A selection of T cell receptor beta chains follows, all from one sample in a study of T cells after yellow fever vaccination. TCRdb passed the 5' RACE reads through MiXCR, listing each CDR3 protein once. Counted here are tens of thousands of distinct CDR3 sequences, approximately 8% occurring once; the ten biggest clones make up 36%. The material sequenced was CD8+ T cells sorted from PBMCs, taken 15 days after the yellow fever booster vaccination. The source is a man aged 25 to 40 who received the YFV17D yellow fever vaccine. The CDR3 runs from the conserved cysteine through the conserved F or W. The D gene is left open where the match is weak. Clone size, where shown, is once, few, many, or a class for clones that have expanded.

CDR3 protein: CASRPTGWAEAFF
CDR3 DNA: TGTGCCAGCAGACCGACAGGCTGGGCCGAAGCTTTCTTT
V gene: TRBV6-5
D gene: -
clone size: many
J gene: TRBJ1-1

CDR3 protein: CASSWGGRVETQYF
CDR3 DNA: TGTGCCAGCAGCTGGGGAGGCAGAGTAGAGACCCAGTACTTC
V gene: TRBV7-8
D gene: -
clone size: many
J gene: TRBJ2-5

CDR3 protein: CSARFARSDNEQFF
CDR3 DNA: TGCAGTGCTAGGTTCGCCCGGTCCGACAATGAGCAGTTCTTC
V gene: TRBV20-1
D gene: -
clone size: -
J gene: TRBJ2-1

CDR3 protein: CASSSGTSGRAGTDTQYF
CDR3 DNA: TGTGCCAGCAGTTCGGGGACTAGCGGGAGGGCCGGGACAGATACGCAGTATTTT
V gene: TRBV6-5
D gene: TRBD2
clone size: many
J gene: TRBJ2-3

CDR3 protein: CASNRGSGELFF
CDR3 DNA: TGTGCCAGCAATCGGGGATCCGGGGAGCTGTTTTTT
V gene: TRBV25-1
D gene: -
clone size: many
J gene: TRBJ2-2

CDR3 protein: CASSPRWTGGARGNTIYF
CDR3 DNA: TGTGCCAGCTCCCCCCGCTGGACAGGGGGCGCAAGGGGAAACACCATATATTTT
V gene: TRBV21-1
D gene: -
clone size: many
J gene: TRBJ1-3

CDR3 protein: CASSDIESLIYNEQFF
CDR3 DNA: TGTGCCAGCAGTGACATAGAGTCGTTAATCTACAATGAGCAGTTCTTC
V gene: TRBV2
D gene: -
clone size: many
J gene: TRBJ2-1

CDR3 protein: CSAPRPTEAFF
CDR3 DNA: TGCAGTGCTCCAAGGCCTACTGAAGCTTTCTTT
V gene: TRBV20-1
D gene: -
clone size: many
J gene: TRBJ1-1

CDR3 protein: CASSLADRLLSSTDTQYF
CDR3 DNA: TGTGCCAGCAGCTTAGCGGACAGGCTACTTTCTAGCACAGATACGCAGTATTTT
V gene: TRBV7-6
D gene: TRBD1
clone size: -
J gene: TRBJ2-3

CDR3 protein: CASSSWGYEQYF
CDR3 DNA: TGTGCCAGCAGCAGCTGGGGCTACGAGCAGTACTTC
V gene: TRBV14
D gene: -
clone size: many
J gene: TRBJ2-7

CDR3 protein: CSPLSLGSTDTQYF
CDR3 DNA: TGCAGCCCCCTCTCATTGGGATCCACAGATACGCAGTATTTT
V gene: TRBV29-1
D gene: -
clone size: many
J gene: TRBJ2-3

CDR3 protein: CASSLVGTSGNQETQYF
CDR3 DNA: TGTGCCAGCAGCTTAGTCGGGACTAGCGGGAATCAAGAGACCCAGTACTTC
V gene: TRBV7-9
D gene: TRBD2
clone size: many
J gene: TRBJ2-5

CDR3 protein: CASSQGGTGDGEQYF
CDR3 DNA: TGTGCCAGCAGCCAAGGGGGGACAGGGGACGGAGAGCAGTACTTC
V gene: TRBV4-2
D gene: TRBD1
clone size: many
J gene: TRBJ2-7

CDR3 protein: CASSGVGLAGDTQYF
CDR3 DNA: TGTGCCAGCAGCGGGGTCGGGCTAGCGGGAGATACGCAGTATTTT
V gene: TRBV7-8
D gene: TRBD2
clone size: many
J gene: TRBJ2-3

CDR3 protein: CASTSPDRVGTEAFF
CDR3 DNA: TGTGCCAGCACCTCCCCGGACAGGGTTGGCACTGAAGCTTTCTTT
V gene: TRBV2
D gene: TRBD1
clone size: large
J gene: TRBJ1-1

CDR3 protein: CASERENYNEQFF
CDR3 DNA: TGTGCCAGCGAGCGGGAGAACTACAATGAGCAGTTCTTC
V gene: TRBV5-8
D gene: TRBD2
clone size: many
J gene: TRBJ2-1

CDR3 protein: CASSSVSGLAGGPLYNEQFF
CDR3 DNA: TGTGCCAGCAGTTCCGTCTCTGGACTAGCGGGAGGGCCCCTATACAATGAGCAGTTCTTC
V gene: TRBV6-2/TRBV6-3
D gene: TRBD2
clone size: many
J gene: TRBJ2-1

CDR3 protein: CSATLGLTSTDTQYF
CDR3 DNA: TGCAGTGCCACGTTGGGACTTACTAGCACAGATACGCAGTATTTT
V gene: TRBV20-1
D gene: -
clone size: many
J gene: TRBJ2-3

CDR3 protein: CASSFSLAGGRTGELFF
CDR3 DNA: TGTGCCAGCAGTTTTTCTCTAGCGGGAGGAAGGACCGGGGAGCTGTTTTTT
V gene: TRBV12-3/TRBV12-4
D gene: TRBD2
clone size: many
J gene: TRBJ2-2

CDR3 protein: CATRPVGSSYEQYF
CDR3 DNA: TGTGCCACCCGACCGGTCGGAAGCTCCTACGAGCAGTACTTC
V gene: TRBV10-3
D gene: -
clone size: many
J gene: TRBJ2-7

CDR3 protein: CASSAPGLAGYNEQFF
CDR3 DNA: TGTGCCAGCAGCGCTCCGGGACTAGCGGGATACAATGAGCAGTTCTTC
V gene: TRBV11-2
D gene: TRBD2
clone size: many
J gene: TRBJ2-1

CDR3 protein: CSALEVSSYNEQFF
CDR3 DNA: TGCAGTGCTTTGGAGGTGAGCTCCTACAATGAGCAGTTCTTC
V gene: TRBV20-1
D gene: -
clone size: many
J gene: TRBJ2-1

CDR3 protein: CASSPGLAGASGELFF
CDR3 DNA: TGTGCCAGCAGTCCAGGACTAGCGGGCGCCTCCGGGGAGCTGTTTTTT
V gene: TRBV28
D gene: TRBD2
clone size: many
J gene: TRBJ2-2

CDR3 protein: CSVEASGTYEQYF
CDR3 DNA: TGCAGCGTTGAGGCTAGCGGGACTTACGAGCAGTACTTC
V gene: TRBV29-1
D gene: TRBD2
clone size: many
J gene: TRBJ2-7

CDR3 protein: CATSGLQGGQLTYNEKLFF
CDR3 DNA: TGTGCCACCAGCGGCCTTCAGGGGGGACAGCTAACTTATAATGAAAAACTGTTTTTT
V gene: TRBV15
D gene: TRBD1
clone size: -
J gene: TRBJ1-4

CDR3 protein: CASSLSFQQGFYYEQYF
CDR3 DNA: TGTGCCAGCAGCTTAAGTTTCCAACAGGGATTTTACTACGAGCAGTACTTC
V gene: TRBV7-2
D gene: -
clone size: -
J gene: TRBJ2-7

CDR3 protein: CASSGLAGPYEQYF
CDR3 DNA: TGTGCCAGCAGCGGACTAGCGGGACCCTACGAGCAGTACTTC
V gene: TRBV12-3/TRBV12-4
D gene: TRBD2
clone size: many
J gene: TRBJ2-7

CDR3 protein: CASSLAAGYGETQYF
CDR3 DNA: TGTGCCAGCAGCCTAGCGGCAGGGTACGGGGAGACCCAGTACTTC
V gene: TRBV7-2
D gene: TRBD2
clone size: many
J gene: TRBJ2-5

CDR3 protein: CCATGGGKRIDTEAFF
CDR3 DNA: TGCTGTGCCACCGGGGGGGGCAAGAGAATTGACACTGAAGCTTTCTTT
V gene: TRBV20-1
D gene: -
clone size: -
J gene: TRBJ1-1

CDR3 protein: CASSIEGLMNTGELFF
CDR3 DNA: TGTGCCAGTAGTATCGAGGGGCTTATGAACACCGGGGAGCTGTTTTTT
V gene: TRBV19
D gene: -
clone size: many
J gene: TRBJ2-2

CDR3 protein: CASSASDRDGETQYF
CDR3 DNA: TGTGCCAGCTCAGCCTCGGACAGGGATGGAGAGACCCAGTACTTC
V gene: TRBV18
D gene: TRBD1
clone size: few
J gene: TRBJ2-5

CDR3 protein: CASSYSRTSGSYEQYF
CDR3 DNA: TGTGCCAGCAGTTACTCCCGGACTAGCGGTTCCTACGAGCAGTACTTC
V gene: TRBV6-2/TRBV6-3
D gene: TRBD2
clone size: few
J gene: TRBJ2-7

CDR3 protein: CASSRTDLAYEQYF
CDR3 DNA: TGCGCCAGCAGCCGGACAGACCTAGCCTACGAGCAGTACTTC
V gene: TRBV5-1
D gene: -
clone size: many
J gene: TRBJ2-7

CDR3 protein: CSYPRVNSNEQFF
CDR3 DNA: TGCAGCTATCCCCGAGTAAATTCCAACGAGCAGTTCTTC
V gene: TRBV29-1
D gene: -
clone size: -
J gene: TRBJ2-1

CDR3 protein: CSAKQGWVNEQFF
CDR3 DNA: TGCAGCGCCAAACAGGGGTGGGTTAATGAGCAGTTCTTC
V gene: TRBV29-1
D gene: TRBD1
clone size: many
J gene: TRBJ2-1

CDR3 protein: CASSWGSGEAFF
CDR3 DNA: TGCGCCAGCAGCTGGGGGTCAGGAGAAGCTTTCTTT
V gene: TRBV5-1
D gene: -
clone size: many
J gene: TRBJ1-1

CDR3 protein: CASSLTSGGTYEQYF
CDR3 DNA: TGTGCCAGCAGCCTTACTAGCGGGGGGACCTACGAGCAGTACTTC
V gene: TRBV27
D gene: TRBD2
clone size: many
J gene: TRBJ2-7

CDR3 protein: CATSDDRPWKFF
CDR3 DNA: TGTGCCACCAGTGATGACAGGCCCTGGAAGTTCTTC
V gene: TRBV24-1
D gene: -
clone size: many
J gene: TRBJ2-1

CDR3 protein: CAIYSGRAGNEQFF
CDR3 DNA: TGTGCCATATATAGCGGGAGGGCCGGGAATGAGCAGTTCTTC
V gene: TRBV10-3
D gene: TRBD2
clone size: many
J gene: TRBJ2-1

CDR3 protein: CASMGEQETQYF
CDR3 DNA: TGTGCCAGCATGGGAGAACAAGAGACCCAGTACTTC
V gene: TRBV2
D gene: -
clone size: many
J gene: TRBJ2-5

CDR3 protein: CASSPGGGAYEQYF
CDR3 DNA: TGTGCCAGCAGCCCCGGGGGGGGAGCCTACGAGCAGTACTTC
V gene: TRBV5-4
D gene: TRBD2
clone size: -
J gene: TRBJ2-7

CDR3 protein: CASSLGSGRDTQYF
CDR3 DNA: TGTGCCAGCAGCTTAGGATCCGGTAGGGATACGCAGTATTTT
V gene: TRBV7-6
D gene: -
clone size: many
J gene: TRBJ2-3

CDR3 protein: CASSAQGQGPPNEQFF
CDR3 DNA: TGTGCCAGCAGCGCCCAGGGACAGGGGCCCCCCAATGAGCAGTTCTTC
V gene: TRBV7-9
D gene: TRBD1
clone size: many
J gene: TRBJ2-1

CDR3 protein: CASSHALAVTLNTGELFF
CDR3 DNA: TGTGCCAGCAGCCATGCCCTAGCGGTGACGCTGAACACCGGGGAGCTGTTTTTT
V gene: TRBV4-2
D gene: TRBD2
clone size: -
J gene: TRBJ2-2

CDR3 protein: CASSLGSGNNEQFF
CDR3 DNA: TGCGCCAGCAGCTTGGGTTCGGGCAACAATGAGCAGTTCTTC
V gene: TRBV5-1
D gene: -
clone size: many
J gene: TRBJ2-1

CDR3 protein: CASRPTPWYEQFF
CDR3 DNA: TGTGCCAGCAGACCTACTCCCTGGTATGAGCAGTTCTTC
V gene: TRBV2
D gene: -
clone size: many
J gene: TRBJ2-1

CDR3 protein: CAIPRPGGSYNEQFF
CDR3 DNA: TGTGCCATCCCGCGACCGGGAGGCTCCTACAATGAGCAGTTCTTC
V gene: TRBV5-8
D gene: TRBD2
clone size: -
J gene: TRBJ2-1

CDR3 protein: CSARGTVTYEQYF
CDR3 DNA: TGCAGTGCTAGGGGGACGGTCACCTACGAGCAGTACTTC
V gene: TRBV20-1
D gene: -
clone size: many
J gene: TRBJ2-7

CDR3 protein: CASSLGSGGVPEAFF
CDR3 DNA: TGTGCCAGCAGCTTAGGGAGCGGCGGGGTCCCTGAAGCTTTCTTT
V gene: TRBV7-6
D gene: -
clone size: many
J gene: TRBJ1-1

CDR3 protein: CASHLNTEAFF
CDR3 DNA: TGTGCCAGCCACCTGAACACTGAAGCTTTCTTT
V gene: TRBV6-5
D gene: -
clone size: many
J gene: TRBJ1-1

CDR3 protein: CASSLEGDSPYEQYF
CDR3 DNA: TGCGCCAGCAGCTTGGAAGGGGACAGCCCCTACGAGCAGTACTTC
V gene: TRBV5-1
D gene: TRBD1
clone size: many
J gene: TRBJ2-7

CDR3 protein: CTSSPANAPINEQFF
CDR3 DNA: TGCACCAGCAGCCCCGCCAACGCCCCAATTAATGAGCAGTTCTTC
V gene: TRBV27
D gene: -
clone size: many
J gene: TRBJ2-1

CDR3 protein: CASLLRENTEAFF
CDR3 DNA: TGTGCCTCCCTCCTCAGGGAGAACACTGAAGCTTTCTTT
V gene: TRBV24-1
D gene: -
clone size: many
J gene: TRBJ1-1